A selection of T cell receptor beta chains follows, all from one sample in a study of neoadjuvant anti-PD-1 for oral cavity cancer. The method was immunoSEQ multiplex PCR; TCRdb's version includes in-frame clones alone and lacks a portion of them. The repertoire holds 15,000 or so clones, with about 68% as singletons. Specimen: PBMCs, collected before nivolumab (anti-PD-1) treatment. These receptors all stem from a person aged 35-79 years with oral cavity squamous cell carcinoma. Each CDR3 is given with its conserved first and last residue. Each record gives: D gene, J gene, V gene, CDR3 protein. A D gene is named only where the DNA matches it firmly.

d_call: .; j_call: TRBJ1-3; v_call: TRBV7-9; cdr3_aa: CAGDAFSSGNTIYF
d_call: TRBD1; j_call: TRBJ1-5; v_call: TRBV6-1; cdr3_aa: CASSEDRGNQPQHF
d_call: .; j_call: TRBJ2-1; v_call: TRBV7-9; cdr3_aa: CASSFGLGSGYNEQFF
d_call: TRBD2; j_call: TRBJ2-1; v_call: TRBV9; cdr3_aa: CASSVVGLAGGNDNEQFF
d_call: TRBD2; j_call: TRBJ2-2; v_call: TRBV7-3; cdr3_aa: CASSLTGLGNTGELFF
d_call: .; j_call: TRBJ2-5; v_call: TRBV6-1; cdr3_aa: CASSVKGLGETQYF
d_call: .; j_call: TRBJ2-2; v_call: TRBV2; cdr3_aa: CASRSGQANTGELFF
d_call: .; j_call: TRBJ2-3; v_call: TRBV2; cdr3_aa: CASSEAPGETDTQYF
d_call: .; j_call: TRBJ1-5; v_call: TRBV19; cdr3_aa: CASSIDYNSNQPQHF
d_call: .; j_call: TRBJ1-5; v_call: TRBV6-4; cdr3_aa: CASSEGQGNQPQHF
d_call: TRBD2; j_call: TRBJ2-5; v_call: TRBV27; cdr3_aa: CASSFTSGQETQYF
d_call: TRBD2; j_call: TRBJ2-2; v_call: TRBV4-2; cdr3_aa: CASSQADIAGENTGELFF
d_call: TRBD1; j_call: TRBJ2-7; v_call: TRBV6-5; cdr3_aa: CASSSSGTGSYEQYF
d_call: .; j_call: TRBJ2-7; v_call: TRBV6-6; cdr3_aa: CASSYPNSQGGEQYF
d_call: .; j_call: TRBJ1-5; v_call: TRBV15; cdr3_aa: CATSRPGSETVSNQPQHF
d_call: .; j_call: TRBJ1-2; v_call: TRBV28; cdr3_aa: CASSPDIYYGYTF
d_call: .; j_call: TRBJ2-2; v_call: TRBV9; cdr3_aa: CASSVGDGVGELFF
d_call: .; j_call: TRBJ2-7; v_call: TRBV28; cdr3_aa: CASSLSRFEQYF
d_call: TRBD1; j_call: TRBJ1-3; v_call: TRBV10-1; cdr3_aa: CASSAGTGVLGGNTIYF
d_call: TRBD1; j_call: TRBJ1-5; v_call: TRBV11-2; cdr3_aa: CASSSGQPNQPQHF
d_call: TRBD1; j_call: TRBJ2-7; v_call: TRBV15; cdr3_aa: CATSRLGTGGPQYF
d_call: .; j_call: TRBJ1-1; v_call: TRBV29-1; cdr3_aa: CSVLDRPTEAFF
d_call: TRBD2; j_call: TRBJ2-1; v_call: TRBV7-6; cdr3_aa: CASSLLTSGSLDEQFF
d_call: .; j_call: TRBJ1-4; v_call: TRBV7-8; cdr3_aa: CASSLLGLGTNEKLFF
d_call: .; j_call: TRBJ1-3; v_call: TRBV7-9; cdr3_aa: CASTGGQSSSGNTIYF
d_call: .; j_call: TRBJ1-2; v_call: TRBV11-2; cdr3_aa: CASSLARGYGYTF
d_call: .; j_call: TRBJ1-3; v_call: TRBV5-1; cdr3_aa: CASSFSGGGNTIYF
d_call: TRBD1; j_call: TRBJ2-6; v_call: TRBV30; cdr3_aa: CAWCGQGSGANVLTF
d_call: .; j_call: TRBJ1-2; v_call: TRBV10-2; cdr3_aa: CASSPNTGVGGYTF
d_call: TRBD1; j_call: TRBJ1-1; v_call: TRBV10-3; cdr3_aa: CAIRELGQGGTEAFF
d_call: TRBD1; j_call: TRBJ2-5; v_call: TRBV9; cdr3_aa: CASSVDRGQETQYF
d_call: .; j_call: TRBJ2-3; v_call: TRBV5-1; cdr3_aa: CASSLGHNTDTQYF
d_call: .; j_call: TRBJ1-4; v_call: TRBV19; cdr3_aa: CATGHLNEKLFF
d_call: TRBD2; j_call: TRBJ2-1; v_call: TRBV10-3; cdr3_aa: CASPVGEGRDEQFF
d_call: .; j_call: TRBJ2-7; v_call: TRBV5-1; cdr3_aa: CASSLSGARSSEQYF
d_call: .; j_call: TRBJ2-1; v_call: TRBV2; cdr3_aa: CASSEGPLRFF
d_call: TRBD1; j_call: TRBJ1-1; v_call: TRBV6-5; cdr3_aa: CASSLTGGNTEAFF
d_call: .; j_call: TRBJ2-7; v_call: TRBV5-6; cdr3_aa: CASSLERRVFLYEQYF
d_call: .; j_call: TRBJ2-3; v_call: TRBV11-2; cdr3_aa: CASSLEGPQDTQYF
d_call: .; j_call: TRBJ1-4; v_call: TRBV15; cdr3_aa: CATSGTREGKLFF
d_call: .; j_call: TRBJ1-5; v_call: TRBV5-1; cdr3_aa: CASSLTPDQPQHF
d_call: .; j_call: TRBJ1-1; v_call: TRBV30; cdr3_aa: CAWSRQLMNTEAFF
d_call: .; j_call: TRBJ1-1; v_call: TRBV4-1; cdr3_aa: CASSQDPGWAGEAFF
d_call: .; j_call: TRBJ1-4; v_call: TRBV30; cdr3_aa: CAWSVQNEKLFF
d_call: TRBD1; j_call: TRBJ2-3; v_call: TRBV10-3; cdr3_aa: CAISGGQGAAYF
d_call: .; j_call: TRBJ2-1; v_call: TRBV29-1; cdr3_aa: CSVGVPNNEQFF